What follows are 4 T cell receptor beta chains derived from one specimen sequenced in a study of control samples from healthy donors and cancer patients. Only in-frame clones appear in the TCRdb table, and some are missing; sequencing was by immunoSEQ multiplex PCR. The sample yields 51,000 or so clones, roughly 80% seen once. Sequencing input: blood. Receptors were obtained from a man between 65 and 85 years old in good health.

CDR3 in DNA: TGCGCCAGCAGCTCGGTCTTTAATAGCTACGAGCAGTACTTC. Translated: CASSSVFNSYEQYF. V is TRBV5-1 and J is TRBJ2-7; D gene uncertain. CDR1 SGHRS and CDR2 YFSETQ come from the germline V gene. This CDR3 spans 14 amino acids. Deletions cut 3 bases from V and 3 bases from J, with 13 bases between.

The rearrangement joins TRBV10-3 to TRBJ2-7, with 7 nucleotides matching TRBD1. CDR1 ENHRY and CDR2 SYGVKD come from the germline V gene. Trimming at V came to 6 bases and at J to 7 bases, leaving 9 bases not matched to a gene. This CDR3 contains 13 residues. CDR3 sequence: CAISPGQAIEQYF. CDR3 in DNA: TGTGCCATCAGCCCCGGACAGGCTATAGAGCAGTACTTC.

The chain is built from TRBV27 and TRBJ2-1; D is undetermined. From germline, CDR1 is MNHEY and CDR2 SMNVEV (reference sequence). Trimming shortened V by 4 bases and J by 5 bases, and 9 bases separated the two germline ends. The CDR3 spans 13 residues. CDR3 coding DNA: TGTGCCAGCAGTTCACGATACCACAATGAGCAGTTCTTC. This sequence encodes CASSSRYHNEQFF.

This clone appeared once. V usage is TRBV27 and J usage is TRBJ1-6, with D hard to call. Germline V lookup: CDR1 MNHEY, CDR2 SMNVEV (reference sequence). This CDR3 has 15 residues. Deletions cut 3 bases from V and 0 bases from J, with 6 bases between. This CDR3 is CASSFGSSYNSPLHF. The DNA of the CDR3 is TGTGCCAGCAGTTTCGGGAGCTCCTATAATTCACCCCTCCACTTT.